Each of the 19 T cell receptor beta chains below was sequenced from the same sample in a study of naive and memory T cell subsets. Study outcomes and limitations: A few larger clonotypes appeared in naive repertoires, especially CD8, possibly memory cells re-expressing CD45RA.

The antigens for these receptors are not known. Two oligonucleotides, mixed equimolar, formed the beta constant-region primer covering TRBC1 and TRBC2. Ligated cDNA was amplified by four rounds of PCR with nested alpha and beta constant-region primers and SP2. Via MiXCR, TCRdb re-called the UMI-ligation and nested PCR reads, giving one row per CDR3 protein. The table records about 90,000 distinct CDR3 sequences, 10% to 12% of them present only once. The sample consisted of naive CD4+ T cells from blood. These receptors all come from a human donor in good health.

The J gene is TRBJ2-7, the V gene TRBV24-1; 13 nucleotides align to TRBD2. V shed 5 bases, J shed 7 bases, and the junction held 7 bases outside the gene matches. The CDR3 has 15 residues. Germline values: CDR1 KGHDR, CDR2 SFDVKD. The DNA for the CDR3 is TGTGCCACCAGTGGGGGGACTAGCGGGAATCGGGAGCAGTACTTC. Translated: CATSGGTSGNREQYF.

In this sample, this clonotype turned up many times. The chain links TRBV18 to TRBJ2-1; 9 bases are a match to TRBD1. The V gene end was trimmed by 2 bases and the J gene end by 5 bases; junction bases not matched to a gene: 7. Germline V gives CDR1 KGHSH, CDR2 LQKENI. The CDR3 has 16 residues. CDR3 protein: CASSPRRDRVNNEQFF. CDR3 coding DNA: TGTGCCAGCTCACCAAGGAGGGACAGGGTCAACAATGAGCAGTTCTTC.

The chain recombines TRBV5-1 with TRBJ2-1, with D perhaps TRBD2 (5 bases). The CDR3 is 15 residues long. Deletions cut 0 bases from V and 11 bases from J, with 18 bases between. CDR1 and CDR2 (germline): SGHRS, YFSETQ. Here the CDR3 reads CASSLERWGTGKQFF. CDR3 DNA: TGCGCCAGCAGCTTGGAAAGGTGGGGAACCGGGAAGCAGTTCTTC.

V usage is TRBV7-9 and J usage is TRBJ1-3, with 7 bases that match TRBD1. The CDR3 runs to 16 residues. The V gene's germline CDR1 is SEHNR and CDR2 FQNEAQ (reference sequence). The V and J ends lost 5 bases and 0 bases, in that order; junction bases with no gene match: 7. The CDR3 coding sequence is TGTGCCAGCAGCCACCCGACAGGGCTCTCTGGAAACACCATATATTTT. This codes for CASSHPTGLSGNTIYF.

This clonotype was picked up a small number of times. This chain uses TRBV6-2 or TRBV6-3 with TRBJ1-1; D uncertain. Deletions cut 7 bases from V and 1 base from J, with 16 bases between. Germline-derived CDR1 and CDR2 are MNHEY and SVGEGT. The CDR3 covers 15 residues. CDR3 residues: CASMPAGGKNTEAFF. CDR3 nucleotide sequence: TGTGCCAGCATGCCCGCGGGCGGGAAGAACACTGAAGCTTTCTTT.

The table lists this clonotype with many counts. J is TRBJ2-3 and V is TRBV2; possibly TRBD1 or TRBD2 for D (5 bases each). The CDR3 is 18 residues long. V lost 8 bases to trimming and J lost 0 bases, with 24 bases between them. From germline, CDR1 is SNHLY and CDR2 FYNNEI. In nucleotides, the CDR3 is TGTGCCAGCCAACGAGAGGGCAGGGCGTACTCTAGCACAGATACGCAGTATTTT. As protein: CASQREGRAYSSTDTQYF.

This sequence joins TRBV5-1 and TRBJ1-1; D gene uncertain. The CDR3 has 13 amino acids. Germline CDR1 reads SGHRS; CDR2 reads YFSETQ. Trimming removed 4 bases at V and 1 base at J, with 8 bases between. The CDR3 is CASSVQENTEAFF. CDR3 in DNA: TGCGCCAGCAGCGTCCAAGAGAACACTGAAGCTTTCTTT. The whole variable domain, remainder taken from reference TRBV5-1 and TRBJ1-1, is KAGVTQTPRYLIKTRGQQVTLSCSPISGHRSVSWYQQTPGQGLQFLFEYFSETQRNKGNFPGRFSGRQFSNSRSEMNVSTLELGDSALYLCASSVQENTEAFFGQGTRLTVV.

This chain connects TRBV7-8 to TRBJ2-1, with 10 bases identical to TRBD2. Per germline, CDR1 SGHVS and CDR2 FQNEAQ. The CDR3 runs to 15 residues. Trimming removed 5 bases from V and 4 bases from J; junction bases left unmatched: 5. The CDR3: CASSPWTSGYNEQFF. As DNA, the CDR3 is TGTGCCAGCAGCCCTTGGACTAGCGGATACAATGAGCAGTTCTTC.

The CDR3 DNA sequence: TGTGCCAGCAGTACTAGCGGGAGTTTGACCGGGGAGCTGTTTTTT. Translated, it gives CASSTSGSLTGELFF. The V and J genes are TRBV12-3 or TRBV12-4 and TRBJ2-2, with 11 bases lining up with TRBD2. Trimming removed 5 bases from V and 5 bases from J; junction bases left unmatched: 4. The CDR3 sequence is 15 residues long.

The chain recombines TRBV7-2 with TRBJ1-4; tentatively, D is TRBD1 (5 bases). V was pared by 4 bases and J by 0 bases, with 12 bases between. Germline V lookup: CDR1 SGHTA, CDR2 FQGNSA. The CDR3 sequence is 16 residues long. The CDR3 region has the DNA TGTGCCAGCAGCTCTCACCGGACAACAACTAATGAAAAACTGTTTTTT. Its translation is CASSSHRTTTNEKLFF.

This sequence joins TRBV20-1 and TRBJ2-6; perhaps TRBD2 as D (5 bases). V lost 1 base, J lost 0 bases, and 10 bases lay in between. CDR3 length equals 16 residues. Germline V gives CDR1 DFQATT, CDR2 SNEGSKA (reference sequence). The CDR3 reads CSARARRDSGANVLTF. The CDR3 DNA is TGCAGTGCTAGAGCCCGACGGGACTCTGGGGCCAACGTCCTGACTTTC.

At least ten counts were recorded for this clonotype. The V and J genes are TRBV19 and TRBJ2-7, with a tentative D call TRBD2 (6 bases). CDR3 size: 17 residues. Germline V gives CDR1 LNHDA, CDR2 SQIVND (reference sequence). With 8 bases removed from V and 1 base from J, the gap between germline ends came to 24 bases. The DNA of the CDR3 is TGTGCCAGTGGACCCTTAGGAGGGGAGCGGGCGTCCTACGAGCAGTACTTC. Its translation: CASGPLGGERASYEQYF.

The chain carries TRBV29-1 and TRBJ1-2; D uncertain. The V end was cut by 3 bases, the J end by 6 bases, with 5 bases between. Germline CDR1 reads SQVTM; CDR2 reads ANQGSEA. The CDR3 loop spans 10 amino acids. Written as DNA, the CDR3 is TGCAGCGTTGACCTAAATGGCTACACCTTC. Residues: CSVDLNGYTF.

This sequence joins TRBV5-1 and TRBJ2-7; 8 bases agree with TRBD2. Germline values: CDR1 SGHRS, CDR2 YFSETQ. This CDR3 comprises 14 residues. Germline trimming cut 1 base from V and 4 bases from J; bases unmatched to any gene: 4. CDR3 bases: TGCGCCAGCAGCTTGTCAGCGGGAGTATACGAGCAGTACTTC. Translated: CASSLSAGVYEQYF.

This clonotype was picked up a small number of times. V is TRBV7-2 and J is TRBJ1-1; tentative D call: TRBD1 (5 bases). The CDR3 totals 15 residues. Germline CDR1 and CDR2: SGHTA and FQGNSA. The V end was cut by 5 bases, the J end by 4 bases, with 17 bases between. CDR3 residues: CASSRLPSGGTEAFF. The CDR3 DNA sequence: TGTGCCAGCAGCCGACTACCCTCGGGGGGCACTGAAGCTTTCTTT.

The chain employs TRBV2 and TRBJ1-5; D is perhaps TRBD1 (6 bases). The V gene lost 6 bases and the J gene lost 6 bases, with 21 bases spanning the gap. The CDR3 extends over 16 amino acids. Germline CDR1 is SNHLY and CDR2 is FYNNEI. In DNA, the CDR3 is TGTGCCAGCAGAACTAGTAAGGGGGTTAACGGTCAGCCCCAGCATTTT. Encoded protein: CASRTSKGVNGQPQHF. The full variable domain, in which reference TRBV2 and TRBJ1-5 provide the parts outside the CDR3, is EPEVTQTPSHQVTQMGQEVILRCVPISNHLYFYWYRQILGQKVEFLVSFYNNEISEKSEIFDDQFSVERPDGSNFTLKIRSTKLEDSAMYFCASRTSKGVNGQPQHFGDGTRLSIL.

This clonotype has more than one count but fewer than ten. The chain has TRBV20-1 and TRBJ2-7; D unclear. The CDR3 is 11 amino acids. Germline V CDR1 and CDR2: DFQATT, SNEGSKA (reference sequence). Trimming left V 6 bases short and J 2 bases short, with 8 bases between. As DNA, the CDR3 is TGCAGTGCCCTTGACACCTACGAGCAGTACTTC. It specifies CSALDTYEQYF.

Only a few counts were recorded for this clonotype. The chain has TRBV15 and TRBJ2-3; D possibly corresponds to TRBD2 (6 bases). Germline V lookup: CDR1 LNHNV, CDR2 YYDKDF (reference sequence). Trimming took 0 bases from V and 5 from J, leaving 15 bases between them. The length of the CDR3 is 16 residues. This CDR3 is CATSRDRGVGGDTQYF. For the CDR3, the DNA is TGTGCCACCAGCAGAGATAGGGGAGTGGGAGGAGATACGCAGTATTTT.

The chain carries TRBV7-2 and TRBJ2-7, with 7 bases fitting TRBD1. CDR3 size: 14 residues. V dropped 5 bases and J dropped 2; count of bases not matched to a gene: 6. Germline V gene lookup returns CDR1 SGHTA and CDR2 FQGNSA. The CDR3 region is CASSLYRGPYEQYF. The CDR3 nucleotides read TGTGCCAGCAGCCTGTACAGGGGACCCTACGAGCAGTACTTC.